The clone carrying this TCR beta chain was recorded once. What it recognizes is unknown. This entry is derived from a study of cytomegalovirus exposure and HLA in healthy donors. V was clipped by 9 bases and J by 9 bases, with 21 bases between them. In germline, CDR1 is LNHDA, CDR2 SQIVND (reference sequence). The CDR3 runs to 14 residues. Separate from the approximately 730-subject first cohort, the 120-subject validation cohort was the one that the donors belonged to. Study results and caveats: The study put roughly 160 TCR beta chains on its list as cytomegalovirus-associated. In vitro testing confirmed three CMV-associated chains as specific for CMV antigens.

Repertoires were generated with immunoSEQ multiplex PCR, while TCRdb's copy carries only in-frame clones and drops some. The sample carries approximately 56,000 clones, 85% to 95% recorded once. Material for sequencing was PBMCs. The receptor's source is a young man in good health and CMV-seronegative. The V and J genes are TRBV19 and TRBJ2-1; D gene ambiguous. As DNA, the CDR3 is TGTGCCAGGGAGACCCGCCGTCGGGTGGCTGAGCAGTTCTTC. Translation: CARETRRRVAEQFF.